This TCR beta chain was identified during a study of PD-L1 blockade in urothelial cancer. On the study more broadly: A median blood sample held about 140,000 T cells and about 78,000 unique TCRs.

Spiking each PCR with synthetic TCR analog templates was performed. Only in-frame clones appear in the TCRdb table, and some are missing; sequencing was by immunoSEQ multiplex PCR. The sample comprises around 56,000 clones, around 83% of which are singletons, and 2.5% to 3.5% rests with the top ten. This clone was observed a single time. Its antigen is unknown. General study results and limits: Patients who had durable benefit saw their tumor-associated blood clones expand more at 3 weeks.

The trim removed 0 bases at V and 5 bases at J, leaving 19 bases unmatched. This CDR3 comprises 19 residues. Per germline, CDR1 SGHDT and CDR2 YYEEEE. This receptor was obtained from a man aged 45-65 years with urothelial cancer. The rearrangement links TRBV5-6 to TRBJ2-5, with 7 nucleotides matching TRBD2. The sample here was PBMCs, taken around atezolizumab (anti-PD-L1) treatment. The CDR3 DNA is TGTGCCAGCAGCTTGGCCACTAGCGCGAAACAAATAGGCTCGGAGACCCAGTACTTC. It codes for CASSLATSAKQIGSETQYF.